These T cell receptor beta chains were read from a single sample in a study of OX40 agonist ivuxolimab in advanced cancers. The protocol was immunoSEQ multiplex PCR, while the TCRdb copy is restricted to in-frame clones and leaves out a portion. Of 13,000 to 15,000 clones listed, 70% to 80% are singletons. Sample: CD4+ or CD8+ T cells sorted from blood, taken in a trial of the OX40 agonist ivuxolimab. All receptors come from an adult with an advanced solid tumor such as melanoma, head and neck, liver or kidney cancer. CDR3s include the opening cysteine and the closing phenylalanine or tryptophan. D genes are given only for firm matches. Expanded clones get a size class; other rows say once, few or many, or leave the size out.

NA TRBJ2-5 NA TRBV7-9 TGTGCCAGCAGCGCCCCGCTTGTTACAGCAGCTCAAGAGACCCAGTACTTC CASSAPLVTAAQETQYF
NA TRBJ2-3 NA TRBV7-9 TGTGCCAGCAGCGCGGGGACACGAGATACGCAGTATTTT CASSAGTRDTQYF
NA TRBJ1-6 NA TRBV5-5 TGTGCCAGCAGCTTGGGACAGGCCTTCAATTCACCCCTCCACTTT CASSLGQAFNSPLHF
NA TRBJ1-2 NA TRBV20-1 TGCAGTGCCACGGACGGCGGCTACACCTTC CSATDGGYTF
NA TRBJ1-5 NA TRBV6-1 TGTGCCAGCAGTGAACCCCCCTTTTCGCCCCAGCATTTT CASSEPPFSPQHF
NA TRBJ1-5 NA TRBV4-1 TGCGCCAGCAGCCCCATAGAAGGGCCCGGGGGACCCCAGCATTTT CASSPIEGPGGPQHF
NA TRBJ2-2 NA TRBV29-1 TGCAGCGTTGAAGGGGGCGGCACTAGCACCGGGGAGCTGTTTTTT CSVEGGGTSTGELFF
NA TRBJ2-7 TRBD1 TRBV19 TGTGCCAGTAGTGCTCCGGGACAGGGTGCCTACGAGCAGTACTTC CASSAPGQGAYEQYF
NA TRBJ1-1 NA TRBV29-1 TGCAGCGACGGCCCGACCTACACTGAAGCTTTCTTT CSDGPTYTEAFF
NA TRBJ1-5 NA TRBV7-9 TGTGCCAGCAGCGCCGTGGAGGGTAATCAGCCCCAGCATTTT CASSAVEGNQPQHF
NA TRBJ1-2 NA TRBV25-1 TGTGCCAGCAGTGATTCAGGGTCCCACGGCTACACCTTC CASSDSGSHGYTF
NA TRBJ2-3 NA TRBV27 TGTGCCAGCAGTCCTAAAAGCACAGATACGCAGTATTTT CASSPKSTDTQYF
NA TRBJ1-2 NA TRBV5-6 TGTGCCAGCAGCTTGGGTAGCGGATACACCTTC CASSLGSGYTF
hyperexpanded TRBJ1-2 NA TRBV6-1 TGTGCCAGCAGCGACTTCAGTTATTATGGCTACACCTTC CASSDFSYYGYTF
once TRBJ2-1 NA TRBV4-2 TGTGCCAGCAGCCAAGGCGGTGCGAGCCGATTCTTC CASSQGGASRFF
NA TRBJ1-1 NA TRBV4-1 TGCGCCAGCAGCCAACTGGGCGCACGTCTAATGAACACTGAAGCTTTCTTT CASSQLGARLMNTEAFF
NA TRBJ2-2 TRBD1 TRBV7-7 TGTGCCAGCAGCTACCGGAGCTCCCTTACAGGGGGCGATGGGGTCGGGGAGCTGTTTTTT CASSYRSSLTGGDGVGELFF
NA TRBJ2-1 NA TRBV9 TGTGCCAGCAGCGTAGACCTGGATGAGCAGTTCTTC CASSVDLDEQFF
NA TRBJ1-4 NA TRBV5-8 TGTGCCAGCAGCCTAGGGACGGGATCTAATGAAAAACTGTTTTTT CASSLGTGSNEKLFF
once TRBJ1-4 NA TRBV6-5 TGTGCCAGCAGTTACTTTCAGGGAACTAATGAAAAACTGTTTTTT CASSYFQGTNEKLFF
once TRBJ2-7 NA TRBV4-1 TGCGCCAGCAGCCAAGAGTGGACACCCTACGAGCAGTACTTC CASSQEWTPYEQYF
NA TRBJ1-1 NA TRBV7-9 TGTGCCAGCAGCTTAGTTCTAGGGAACACTGAAGCTTTCTTT CASSLVLGNTEAFF
NA TRBJ2-7 NA TRBV2 TGTGCCAGCAGTGACGAGGACATATCCTACGAGCAGTACTTC CASSDEDISYEQYF
NA TRBJ2-4 TRBD1 TRBV27 TGTGCCAGCAGTTTCGGGACAGGGAAAGACATTCAGTACTTC CASSFGTGKDIQYF
NA TRBJ2-7 TRBD1 TRBV5-6 TGTGCCAGCAGCTTGGGTGGGACAGGGGTCTACGAGCAGTACTTC CASSLGGTGVYEQYF
NA TRBJ2-1 NA TRBV4-2 TGTGCCAGCAGCCAAGAATCCTATGAGCAGTTCTTC CASSQESYEQFF
NA TRBJ1-4 TRBD1 TRBV12-5 TGTGCTAGTGGTTTGGCGGACAGGGCCACAACTAATGAAAAACTGTTTTTT CASGLADRATTNEKLFF
medium-sized TRBJ1-4 NA TRBV25-1 TGTGCCAGCAGTGATGCCGGGTCATCAACTAATGAAAAACTGTTTTTT CASSDAGSSTNEKLFF
NA TRBJ1-4 NA TRBV29-1 TGCAGCGTTCTTACCCCCTTCGCGAGAGATAGTGAAAAACTGTTTTTT CSVLTPFARDSEKLFF
NA TRBJ2-7 TRBD1 TRBV5-1 TGCGCCAGCAGCTTGGGGGGACAGCCCTCCTACGAGCAGTACTTC CASSLGGQPSYEQYF
NA TRBJ1-5 NA TRBV27 TGTGCCAGCATGACCTTTGATAGCAATCAGCCCCAGCATTTT CASMTFDSNQPQHF
NA TRBJ1-1 NA TRBV6-1 TGTGCCAGCAGTGACAATTCAGGGGACACTGAAGCTTTCTTT CASSDNSGDTEAFF
NA TRBJ2-7 NA TRBV7-9 TGTGCCAGCAGCAACCGGGACGGGCCCTACGAGCAGTACTTC CASSNRDGPYEQYF
NA TRBJ2-1 TRBD1 TRBV7-9 TGTGCCAGCAGCCCTACAGGGGATTTATACAATGAGCAGTTCTTC CASSPTGDLYNEQFF
NA TRBJ1-6 NA TRBV29-1 TGCAGCGCTCGGGAGGAGGAGAATTCACCCCTCCACTTT CSAREEENSPLHF
NA TRBJ1-5 NA TRBV4-1 TGCGCCAGCAGACAAGCGGACTATAGCAATCAGCCCCAGCATTTT CASRQADYSNQPQHF
NA TRBJ1-3 TRBD1 TRBV5-1 TGCGCCAGCAGCTTAACCCAGGGGGCAACTGGAAACACCATATATTTT CASSLTQGATGNTIYF
NA TRBJ1-4 NA TRBV7-9 TGTGCCAGCAGCTTAGGGAATGGGGACACGGGGAAACTGTTTTTT CASSLGNGDTGKLFF
NA TRBJ2-6 NA TRBV9 TGTGCCAGCAAACAAAGTCGGGCCAACGTCCTGACTTTC CASKQSRANVLTF
NA TRBJ2-1 NA TRBV7-2 TGTGCCAGCAGCTTAAGTACCTACAATGAGCAGTTCTTC CASSLSTYNEQFF
NA TRBJ1-2 NA TRBV7-8 TGTGCCAGCAGCTTAGGGTCAGGAGGGAGCAACTATGGCTACACCTTC CASSLGSGGSNYGYTF
NA TRBJ2-1 NA TRBV7-2 TGTGCCAGCAGCCTCGCTTCCTGGGCCGGGGACAACAATGAGCAGTTCTTC CASSLASWAGDNNEQFF
few TRBJ1-2 NA TRBV7-9 TGTGCCAGCAGCTGGCAGGCAGGGGAAGGCTACACCTTC CASSWQAGEGYTF
NA TRBJ2-7 NA TRBV9 TGTGCCAGCAGCATACTAGACAGGGCGGGGGAGCAGTACTTC CASSILDRAGEQYF
NA TRBJ1-1 NA TRBV7-9 TGTGCCAGCAGCTTAACTAGCTGGGCCGCTGAAGCTTTCTTT CASSLTSWAAEAFF
once TRBJ2-7 NA TRBV7-2 TGTGCCAGCAGCCTGGACTACCTTGACTACGAGCAGTACTTC CASSLDYLDYEQYF
few TRBJ1-1 NA TRBV6-6 TGTGCCAGCAGAGAGGGAACAGGTGAAGCTTTCTTT CASREGTGEAFF
NA TRBJ2-5 NA TRBV7-6 TGTGCCAGCAGCTTAGGGCCCGACAAAGGGGTGGAGACCCAGTACTTC CASSLGPDKGVETQYF
NA TRBJ2-1 NA TRBV19 TGTGCCAGTAGTATAAGGGCAGCTTTCTACAATGAGCAGTTCTTC CASSIRAAFYNEQFF
NA TRBJ1-4 NA TRBV9 TGTGCCAGCAGCGCGAGCGGGGGGTCCTTGTCTCAAGAAAAACTGTTTTTT CASSASGGSLSQEKLFF
NA TRBJ1-1 TRBD1 TRBV15 TGTGCCACCAGCAGAGGCCCAAGACAGGGGAGAATGAACACTGAAGCTTTCTTT CATSRGPRQGRMNTEAFF
NA TRBJ2-7 NA TRBV19 TGTGCCAGTAGTATAGTCGACAGTCCTACCTACGAGCAGTACTTC CASSIVDSPTYEQYF
NA TRBJ2-7 TRBD2 TRBV15 TGTGCCACCAGCAGAGGAAGGGGCCAAGCGGGGCCAACCTACGAGCAGTACTTC CATSRGRGQAGPTYEQYF